This T cell receptor beta chain was observed in a study of CD8+CD57+ T cells in acquired aplastic anemia. The overall study: Sorted CD4+ and CD8+ cells gave an average of around 3.1 ug of DNA. Study-wide results and caveats: No significant difference in CD8+ Simpson's diversity was found between patients and controls.

V shed 9 bases, J shed 4 bases, and the junction held 7 bases outside the gene matches. Germline V gene lookup returns CDR1 LNHDA and CDR2 SQIVND (reference sequence). The CDR3 has 16 residues. The template used for profiling TCR beta VDJ and CDR3 was genomic DNA. Via MiXCR, TCRdb re-called the reads, giving one row per CDR3 protein. The sample consists of more than 150,000 distinct CDR3 sequences, more than 45% of them appearing once. Points on this clonotype: Its matching antigen is unknown.

Patients chosen for sequencing had shown CD8+CD57+ cell expansion by flow cytometry. The material sequenced was sorted CD4+, CD8+, or CD8+CD57+ T cells (not recorded which) from PBMCs. The rearrangement uses TRBV19 and TRBJ2-1; TRBD2 matches at 15 bases. This clonotype was obtained from a human donor with aplastic anemia. CDR3 nucleotides: TGTGCCAGCTACGGACTAGCGGGAGGGAAATACAATGAGCAGTTCTTC. This sequence encodes CASYGLAGGKYNEQFF.